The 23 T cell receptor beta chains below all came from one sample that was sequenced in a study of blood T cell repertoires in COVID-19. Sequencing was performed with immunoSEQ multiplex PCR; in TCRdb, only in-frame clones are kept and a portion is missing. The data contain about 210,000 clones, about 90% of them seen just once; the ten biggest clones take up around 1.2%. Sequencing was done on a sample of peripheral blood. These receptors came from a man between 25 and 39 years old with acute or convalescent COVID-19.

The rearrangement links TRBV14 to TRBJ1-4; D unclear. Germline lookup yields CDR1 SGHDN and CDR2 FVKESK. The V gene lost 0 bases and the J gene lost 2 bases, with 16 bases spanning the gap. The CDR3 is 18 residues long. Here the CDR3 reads CASSQDKVSGQTNEKLFF. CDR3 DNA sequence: TGTGCCAGCAGCCAAGATAAAGTTTCTGGGCAGACTAATGAAAAACTGTTTTTT. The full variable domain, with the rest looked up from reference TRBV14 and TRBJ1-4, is EAGVTQFPSHSVIEKGQTVTLRCDPISGHDNLYWYRRVMGKEIKFLLHFVKESKQDESGMPNNRFLAERTGGTYSTLKVQPAELEDSGVYFCASSQDKVSGQTNEKLFFGSGTQLSVL.

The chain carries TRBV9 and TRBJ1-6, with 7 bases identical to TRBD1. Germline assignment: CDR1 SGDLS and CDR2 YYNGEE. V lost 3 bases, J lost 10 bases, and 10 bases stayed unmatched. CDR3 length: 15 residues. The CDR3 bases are TGTGCCAGCAGCGCCCAGGGACAGTCGGAGTCACCCCTCCACTTT. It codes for CASSAQGQSESPLHF.

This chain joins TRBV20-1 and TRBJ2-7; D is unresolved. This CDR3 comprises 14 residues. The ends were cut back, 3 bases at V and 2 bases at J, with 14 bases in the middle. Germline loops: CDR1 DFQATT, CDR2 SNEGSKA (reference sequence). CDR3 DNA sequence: TGCAGTGCTAGTAATCTCCTAAATACCTACGAGCAGTACTTC. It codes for CSASNLLNTYEQYF.

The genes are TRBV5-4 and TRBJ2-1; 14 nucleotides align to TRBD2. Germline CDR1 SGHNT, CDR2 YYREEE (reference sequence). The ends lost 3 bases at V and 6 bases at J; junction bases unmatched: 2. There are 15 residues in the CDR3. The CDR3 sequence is CASSYGLAGGNEQFF. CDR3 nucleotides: TGTGCCAGCAGCTATGGACTAGCGGGGGGCAATGAGCAGTTCTTC. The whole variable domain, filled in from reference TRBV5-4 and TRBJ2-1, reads ETGVTQSPTHLIKTRGQQVTLRCSSQSGHNTVSWYQQALGQGPQFIFQYYREEENGRGNFPPRFSGLQFPNYSSELNVNALELDDSALYLCASSYGLAGGNEQFFGPGTRLTVL.

In nucleotides, the CDR3 is TGTGCCAGCAGTTTATCGAGTCATTCACCCCTCCACTTT. Translating gives CASSLSSHSPLHF. The chain joins TRBV27 to TRBJ1-6; D is unresolved. V was shortened by 0 bases and J by 8 bases, with 5 bases between the two germline ends. Germline CDR1 MNHEY, CDR2 SMNVEV (reference sequence). CDR3 size: 13 residues.

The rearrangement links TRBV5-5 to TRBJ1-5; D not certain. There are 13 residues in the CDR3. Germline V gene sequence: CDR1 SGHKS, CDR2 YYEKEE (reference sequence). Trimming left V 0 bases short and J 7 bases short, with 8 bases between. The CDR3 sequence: CASSLVGGQPQHF. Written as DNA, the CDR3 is TGTGCCAGCAGCTTGGTCGGAGGGCAGCCCCAGCATTTT.

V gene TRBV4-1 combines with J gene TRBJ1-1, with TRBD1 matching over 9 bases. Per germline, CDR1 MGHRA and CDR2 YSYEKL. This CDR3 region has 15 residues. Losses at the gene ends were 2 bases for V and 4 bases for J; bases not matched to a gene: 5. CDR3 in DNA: TGCGCCAGCAGCCAACCGACAGGGGGACTCACTGAAGCTTTCTTT. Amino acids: CASSQPTGGLTEAFF.

The CDR3 coding sequence is TGTGCCAGCAGCCAGACAGGGGAATTTAATCAGCCCCAGCATTTT. Its protein product is CASSQTGEFNQPQHF. This chain uses TRBV3-1 (or the pseudogene TRBV3-2) with TRBJ1-5; 8 bases are a match to TRBD1. The CDR3 consists of 15 residues. Germline CDR1 LGHDT, CDR2 YNNKEL (reference sequence). The junction had 5 bases not matched to a gene; V was cut back by 3 bases and J by 4 bases.

The DNA of the CDR3 is TGTGCCAGCAGCGGGGGACTAGCGGGAGCTTTCACAGATACGCAGTATTTT. Residues: CASSGGLAGAFTDTQYF. This chain connects TRBV5-8 to TRBJ2-3, with TRBD2 identical over 14 bases. Looked up from germline, CDR1 is SGHTS and CDR2 is YDEGEE. V shed 4 bases and J 2 bases; nucleotides not matched to a gene: 6. This CDR3 is 17 amino acids long.

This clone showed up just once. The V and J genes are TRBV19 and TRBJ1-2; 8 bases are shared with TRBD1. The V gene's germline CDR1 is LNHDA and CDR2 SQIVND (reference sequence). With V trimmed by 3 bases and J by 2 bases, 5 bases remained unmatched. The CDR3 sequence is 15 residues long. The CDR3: CASSIQDRANYGYTF. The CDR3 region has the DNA TGTGCCAGTAGTATTCAGGACAGGGCCAACTATGGCTACACCTTC.

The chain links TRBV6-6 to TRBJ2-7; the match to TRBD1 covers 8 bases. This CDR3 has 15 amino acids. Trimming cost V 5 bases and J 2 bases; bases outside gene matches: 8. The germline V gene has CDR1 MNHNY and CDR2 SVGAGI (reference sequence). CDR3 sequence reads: CASSPTQGATYEQYF. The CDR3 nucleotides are TGTGCCAGCAGTCCCACGCAGGGGGCTACCTACGAGCAGTACTTC.

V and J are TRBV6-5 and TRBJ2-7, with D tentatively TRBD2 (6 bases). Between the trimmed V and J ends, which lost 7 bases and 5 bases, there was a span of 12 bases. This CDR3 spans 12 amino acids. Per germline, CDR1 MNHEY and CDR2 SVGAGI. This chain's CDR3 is CASKGLRDEQYF. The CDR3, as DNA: TGTGCCAGCAAGGGACTCCGCGACGAGCAGTACTTC.

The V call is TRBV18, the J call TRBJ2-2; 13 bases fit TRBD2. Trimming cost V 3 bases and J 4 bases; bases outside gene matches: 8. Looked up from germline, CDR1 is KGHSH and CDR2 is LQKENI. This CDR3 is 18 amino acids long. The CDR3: CASSPASGLAGFTGELFF. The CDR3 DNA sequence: TGTGCCAGCTCACCGGCGTCGGGACTAGCGGGATTCACCGGGGAGCTGTTTTTT.

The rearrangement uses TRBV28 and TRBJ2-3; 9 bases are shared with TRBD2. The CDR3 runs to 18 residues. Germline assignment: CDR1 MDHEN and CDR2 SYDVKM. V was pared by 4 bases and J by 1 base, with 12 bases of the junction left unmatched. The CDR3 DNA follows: TGTGCCAGCAGTTCCCCCCTCGGGGAGCGGGAGGGCACAGATACGCAGTATTTT. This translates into CASSSPLGEREGTDTQYF.

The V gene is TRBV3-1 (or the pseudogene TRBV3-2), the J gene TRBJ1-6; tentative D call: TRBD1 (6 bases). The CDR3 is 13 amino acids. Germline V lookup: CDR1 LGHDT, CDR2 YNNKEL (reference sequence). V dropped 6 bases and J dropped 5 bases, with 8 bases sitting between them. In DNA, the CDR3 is TGTGCCAGCAGTGGACAGAATAATTCACCCCTCCACTTT. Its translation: CASSGQNNSPLHF.

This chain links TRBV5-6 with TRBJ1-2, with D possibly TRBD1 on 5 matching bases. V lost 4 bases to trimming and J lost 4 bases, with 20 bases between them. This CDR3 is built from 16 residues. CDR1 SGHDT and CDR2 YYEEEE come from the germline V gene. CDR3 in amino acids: CASSVGGEVPLYGYTF. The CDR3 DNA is TGTGCCAGCAGCGTGGGGGGGGAGGTCCCCCTCTATGGCTACACCTTC.

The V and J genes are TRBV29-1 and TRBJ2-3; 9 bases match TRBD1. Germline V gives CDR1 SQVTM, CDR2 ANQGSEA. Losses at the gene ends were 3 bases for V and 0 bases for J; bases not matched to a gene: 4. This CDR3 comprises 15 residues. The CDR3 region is CSVDGQGSSTDTQYF. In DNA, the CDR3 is TGCAGCGTTGACGGACAGGGGTCTAGCACAGATACGCAGTATTTT.

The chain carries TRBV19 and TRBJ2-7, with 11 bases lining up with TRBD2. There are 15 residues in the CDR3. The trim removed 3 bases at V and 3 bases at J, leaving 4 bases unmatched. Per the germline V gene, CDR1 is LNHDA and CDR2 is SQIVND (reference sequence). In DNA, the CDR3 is TGTGCCAGTAGTATTTTAGCGGGAGGGGGCTACGAGCAGTACTTC. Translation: CASSILAGGGYEQYF.

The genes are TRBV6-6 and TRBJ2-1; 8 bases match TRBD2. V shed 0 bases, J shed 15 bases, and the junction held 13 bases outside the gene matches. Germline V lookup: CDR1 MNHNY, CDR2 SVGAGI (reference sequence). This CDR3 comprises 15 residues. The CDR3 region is CASSYSQTSVTIGFF. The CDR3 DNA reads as TGTGCCAGCAGTTACTCCCAGACTAGCGTGACTATTGGGTTCTTC.

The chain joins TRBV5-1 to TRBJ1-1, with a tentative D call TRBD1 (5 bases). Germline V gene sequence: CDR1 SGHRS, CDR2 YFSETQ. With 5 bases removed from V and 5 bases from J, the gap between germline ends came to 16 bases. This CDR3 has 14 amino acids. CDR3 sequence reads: CASSMYQGGTEAFF. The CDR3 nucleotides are TGCGCCAGCAGTATGTACCAGGGAGGGACTGAAGCTTTCTTT.

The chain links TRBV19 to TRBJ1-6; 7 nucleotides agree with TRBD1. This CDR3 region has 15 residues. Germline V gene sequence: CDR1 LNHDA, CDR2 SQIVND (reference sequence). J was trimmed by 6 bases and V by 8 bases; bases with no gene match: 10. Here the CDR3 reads CASGPGTAFNSPLHF. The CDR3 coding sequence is TGTGCCAGTGGCCCCGGGACAGCATTTAATTCACCCCTCCACTTT. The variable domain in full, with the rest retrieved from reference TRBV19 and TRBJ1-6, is DGGITQSPKYLFRKEGQNVTLSCEQNLNHDAMYWYRQDPGQGLRLIYYSQIVNDFQKGDIAEGYSVSREKKESFPLTVTSAQKNPTAFYLCASGPGTAFNSPLHFGNGTRLTVT.

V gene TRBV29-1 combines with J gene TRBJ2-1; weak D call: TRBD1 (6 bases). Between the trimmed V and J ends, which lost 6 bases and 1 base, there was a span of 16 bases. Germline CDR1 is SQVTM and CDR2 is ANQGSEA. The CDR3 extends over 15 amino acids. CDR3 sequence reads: CSVLNRQESYNEQFF. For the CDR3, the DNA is TGCAGCGTCCTAAATAGACAGGAGTCCTACAATGAGCAGTTCTTC.

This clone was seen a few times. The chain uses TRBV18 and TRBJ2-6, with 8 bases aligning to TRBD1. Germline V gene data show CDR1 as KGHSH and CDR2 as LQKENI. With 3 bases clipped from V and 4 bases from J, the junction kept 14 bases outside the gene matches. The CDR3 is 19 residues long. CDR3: CASSPDPGTGGGGANVLTF. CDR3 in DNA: TGTGCCAGCTCACCGGACCCCGGGACAGGAGGCGGGGGGGCCAACGTCCTGACTTTC.